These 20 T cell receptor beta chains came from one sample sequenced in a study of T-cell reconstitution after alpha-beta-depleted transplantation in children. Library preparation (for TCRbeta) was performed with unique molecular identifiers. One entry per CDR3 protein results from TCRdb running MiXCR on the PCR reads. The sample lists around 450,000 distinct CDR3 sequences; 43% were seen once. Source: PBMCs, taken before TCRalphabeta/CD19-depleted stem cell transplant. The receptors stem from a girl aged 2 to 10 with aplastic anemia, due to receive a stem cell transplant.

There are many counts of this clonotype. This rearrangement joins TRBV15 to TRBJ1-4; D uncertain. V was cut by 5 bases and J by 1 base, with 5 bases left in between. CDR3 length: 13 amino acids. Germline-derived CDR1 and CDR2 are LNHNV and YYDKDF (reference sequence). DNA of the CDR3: TGTGCCACCAGCCTGCTAACTAATGAAAAACTGTTTTTT. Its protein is CATSLLTNEKLFF.

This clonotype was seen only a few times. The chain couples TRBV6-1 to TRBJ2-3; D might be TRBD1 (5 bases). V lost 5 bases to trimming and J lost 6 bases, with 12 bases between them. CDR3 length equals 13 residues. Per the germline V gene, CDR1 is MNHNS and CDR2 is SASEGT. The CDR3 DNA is TGTGCCAGCAGTCCCAGGGTACGGGATACGCAGTATTTT. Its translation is CASSPRVRDTQYF.

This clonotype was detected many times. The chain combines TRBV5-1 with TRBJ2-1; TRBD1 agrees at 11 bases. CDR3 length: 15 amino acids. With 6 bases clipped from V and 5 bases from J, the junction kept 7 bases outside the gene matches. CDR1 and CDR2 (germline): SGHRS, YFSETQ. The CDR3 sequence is CASTPVGQGDNEQFF. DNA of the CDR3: TGCGCCAGCACCCCCGTGGGACAGGGGGACAATGAGCAGTTCTTC.

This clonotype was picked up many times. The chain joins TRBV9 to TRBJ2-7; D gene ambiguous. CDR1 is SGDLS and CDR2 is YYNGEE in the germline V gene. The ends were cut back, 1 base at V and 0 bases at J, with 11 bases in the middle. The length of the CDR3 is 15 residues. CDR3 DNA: TGTGCCAGCAGCGTACTACCGACCCGCTCCTACGAGCAGTACTTC. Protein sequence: CASSVLPTRSYEQYF.

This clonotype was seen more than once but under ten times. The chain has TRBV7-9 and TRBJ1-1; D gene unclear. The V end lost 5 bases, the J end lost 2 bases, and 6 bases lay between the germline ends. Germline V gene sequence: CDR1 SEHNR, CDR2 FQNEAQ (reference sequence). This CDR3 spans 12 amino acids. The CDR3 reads CASSLSNTEAFF. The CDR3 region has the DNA TGTGCCAGCAGCCTTAGTAACACTGAAGCTTTCTTT. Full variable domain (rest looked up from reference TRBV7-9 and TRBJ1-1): DTGVSQNPRHKITKRGQNVTFRCDPISEHNRLYWYRQTLGQGPEFLTYFQNEAQLEKSRLLSDRFSAERPKGSFSTLEIQRTEQGDSAMYLCASSLSNTEAFFGQGTRLTVV.

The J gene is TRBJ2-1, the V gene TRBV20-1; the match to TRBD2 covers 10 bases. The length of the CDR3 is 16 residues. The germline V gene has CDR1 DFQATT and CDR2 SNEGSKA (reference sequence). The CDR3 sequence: CWRGLAGESSYNEQFF. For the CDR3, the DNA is TGCTGGAGGGGCCTAGCGGGAGAAAGCTCCTACAATGAGCAGTTCTTC.

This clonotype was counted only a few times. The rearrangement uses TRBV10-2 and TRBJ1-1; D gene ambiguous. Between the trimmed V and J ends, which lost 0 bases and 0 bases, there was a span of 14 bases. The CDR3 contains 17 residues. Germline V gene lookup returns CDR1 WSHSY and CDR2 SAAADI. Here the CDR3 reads CASSESPDRIMNTEAFF. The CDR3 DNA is TGCGCCAGCAGTGAGTCGCCAGACCGGATAATGAACACTGAAGCTTTCTTT.

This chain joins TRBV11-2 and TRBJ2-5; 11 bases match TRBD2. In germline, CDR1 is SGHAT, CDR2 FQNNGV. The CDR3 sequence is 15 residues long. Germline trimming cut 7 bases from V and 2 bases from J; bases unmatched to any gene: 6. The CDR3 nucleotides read TGTGCCAGCACCCCAGGACTAGCGGGTCAAGAGACCCAGTACTTC. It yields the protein CASTPGLAGQETQYF.

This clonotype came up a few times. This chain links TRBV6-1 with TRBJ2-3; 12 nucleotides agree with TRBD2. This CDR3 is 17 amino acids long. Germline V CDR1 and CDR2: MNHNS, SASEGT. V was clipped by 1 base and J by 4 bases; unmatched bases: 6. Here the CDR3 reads CASSEGPGLAGSDTQYF. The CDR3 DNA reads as TGTGCCAGCAGTGAAGGACCGGGACTAGCGGGCTCAGATACGCAGTATTTT.

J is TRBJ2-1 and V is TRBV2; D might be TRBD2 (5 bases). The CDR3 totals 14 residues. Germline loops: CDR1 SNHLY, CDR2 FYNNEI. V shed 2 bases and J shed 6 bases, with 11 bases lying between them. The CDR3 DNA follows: TGTGCCAGCAGTGAAACGACGGCGGGCAATGAGCAGTTCTTC. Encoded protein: CASSETTAGNEQFF.

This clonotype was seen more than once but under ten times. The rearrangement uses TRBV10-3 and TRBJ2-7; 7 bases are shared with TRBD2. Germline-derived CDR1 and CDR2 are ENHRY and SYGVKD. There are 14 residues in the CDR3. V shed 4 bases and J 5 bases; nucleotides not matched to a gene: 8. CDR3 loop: CAISVGGSLDEQYF. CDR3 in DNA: TGTGCCATCAGTGTTGGCGGGAGTCTAGACGAGCAGTACTTC.

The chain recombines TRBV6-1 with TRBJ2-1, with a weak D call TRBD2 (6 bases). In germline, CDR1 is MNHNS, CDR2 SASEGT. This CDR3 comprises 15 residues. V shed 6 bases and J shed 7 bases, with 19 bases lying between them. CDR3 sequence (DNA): TGTGCCAGCAGCCCCGGAGGGTTTTCATGGAATGAGCAGTTCTTC. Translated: CASSPGGFSWNEQFF.

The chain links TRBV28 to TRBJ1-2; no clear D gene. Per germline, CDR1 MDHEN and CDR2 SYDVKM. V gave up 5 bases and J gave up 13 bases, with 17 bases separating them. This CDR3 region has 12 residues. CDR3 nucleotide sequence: TGTGCCAGCAGTCTAAGGACGGATTCATCCACCTTC. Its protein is CASSLRTDSSTF.

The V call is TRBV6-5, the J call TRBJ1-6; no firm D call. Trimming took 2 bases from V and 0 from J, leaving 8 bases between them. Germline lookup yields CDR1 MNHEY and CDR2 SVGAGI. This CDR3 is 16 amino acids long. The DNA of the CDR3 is TGTGCCAGCAGTTACGGGAGGAGCTCCTATAATTCACCCCTCCACTTT. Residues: CASSYGRSSYNSPLHF.

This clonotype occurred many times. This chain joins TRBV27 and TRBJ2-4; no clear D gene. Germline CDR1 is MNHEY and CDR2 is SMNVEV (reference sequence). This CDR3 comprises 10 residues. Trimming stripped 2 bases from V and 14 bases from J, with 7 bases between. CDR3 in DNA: TGTGCCAGCAGTTTACCCCTTAAGTACTTC. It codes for CASSLPLKYF.

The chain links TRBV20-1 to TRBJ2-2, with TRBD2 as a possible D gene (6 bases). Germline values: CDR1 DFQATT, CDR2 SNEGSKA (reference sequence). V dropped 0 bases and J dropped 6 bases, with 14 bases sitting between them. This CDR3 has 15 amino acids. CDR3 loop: CSARDRITGAGELFF. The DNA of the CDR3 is TGCAGTGCTAGAGATCGGATAACGGGAGCCGGGGAGCTGTTTTTT.

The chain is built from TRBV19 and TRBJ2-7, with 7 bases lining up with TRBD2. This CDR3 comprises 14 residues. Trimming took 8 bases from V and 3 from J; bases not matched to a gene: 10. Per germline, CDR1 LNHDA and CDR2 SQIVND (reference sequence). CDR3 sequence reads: CASALGGDYYEQYF. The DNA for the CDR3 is TGTGCCAGTGCTTTAGGAGGGGACTACTACGAGCAGTACTTC.

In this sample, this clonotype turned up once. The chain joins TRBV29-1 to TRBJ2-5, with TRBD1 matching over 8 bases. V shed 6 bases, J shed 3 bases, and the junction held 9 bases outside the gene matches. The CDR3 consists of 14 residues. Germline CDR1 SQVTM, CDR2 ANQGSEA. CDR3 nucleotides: TGCAGCGTCCCCCGACAGGGGCCGGAAGAGACCCAGTACTTC. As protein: CSVPRQGPEETQYF.

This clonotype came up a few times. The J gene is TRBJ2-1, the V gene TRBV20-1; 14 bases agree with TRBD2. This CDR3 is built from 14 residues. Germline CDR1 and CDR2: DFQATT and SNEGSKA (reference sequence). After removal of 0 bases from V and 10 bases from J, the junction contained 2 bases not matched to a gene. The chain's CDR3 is CSARDGTSGREQFF. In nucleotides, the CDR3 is TGCAGTGCTAGAGATGGGACTAGCGGGAGAGAGCAGTTCTTC.

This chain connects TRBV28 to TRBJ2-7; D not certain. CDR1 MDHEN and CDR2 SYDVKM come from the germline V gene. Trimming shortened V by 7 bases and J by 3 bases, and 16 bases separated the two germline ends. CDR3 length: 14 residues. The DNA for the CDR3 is TGTGCCAGCACCACCGTCGGGTCACACTACGAGCAGTACTTC. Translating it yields CASTTVGSHYEQYF.